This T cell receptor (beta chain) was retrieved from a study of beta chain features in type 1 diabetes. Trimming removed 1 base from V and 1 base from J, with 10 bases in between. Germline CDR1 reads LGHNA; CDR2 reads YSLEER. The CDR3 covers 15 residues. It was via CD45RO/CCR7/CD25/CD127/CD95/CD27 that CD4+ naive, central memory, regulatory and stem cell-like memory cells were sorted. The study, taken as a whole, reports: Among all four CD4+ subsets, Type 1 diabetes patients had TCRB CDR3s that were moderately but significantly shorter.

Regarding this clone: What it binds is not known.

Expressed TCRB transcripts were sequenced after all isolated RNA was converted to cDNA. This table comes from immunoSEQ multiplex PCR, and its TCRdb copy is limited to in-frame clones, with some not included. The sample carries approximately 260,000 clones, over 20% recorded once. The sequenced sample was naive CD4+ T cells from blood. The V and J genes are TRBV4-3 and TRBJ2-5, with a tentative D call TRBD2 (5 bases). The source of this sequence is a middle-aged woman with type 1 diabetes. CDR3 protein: CASSQGEGVQETQYF. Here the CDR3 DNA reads TGCGCCAGCAGCCAAGGCGAGGGAGTCCAAGAGACCCAGTACTTC.